This T cell receptor beta chain comes out of a study of early T cells in non-severe SARS-CoV-2 infection. The wider study: Sequencing was performed on bulk RNA from unsorted whole blood, leaving chains unpaired. General observations from the study: Anti-spike CD8 specificities were favored by VDJdb matching, whose results missed private and CD4 specificities.

This clonotype has only a few counts. The antigen remains undetermined. The library protocol tagged individual cDNA molecules with unique molecular identifiers. TCRdb ran MiXCR on the 5' RACE reads and lists one entry per CDR3 protein. The sample lists tens of thousands of distinct CDR3 sequences; over 9% were seen once. The sequence was collected from an adult who was a healthcare worker with PCR-confirmed SARS-CoV-2 infection or an uninfected control (not recorded which). Sequencing was carried out using whole blood.

The CDR3 here is CASSIRGSTADTQYF. In nucleotides, the CDR3 is TGTGCCAGTAGTATTCGGGGGAGTACGGCAGATACGCAGTATTTT. The chain uses TRBV19 and TRBJ2-3, with a tentative D call TRBD2 (6 bases). Germline CDR1 reads LNHDA; CDR2 reads SQIVND (reference sequence). This CDR3 is built from 15 residues. The V gene lost 3 bases and the J gene lost 4 bases, with 14 bases spanning the gap.